This T cell receptor beta chain was recovered during a study of blood T cells in healthy people across ages (dated by TCRdb to the mid-2010s). With regard to the full study: Template switching captured roughly one uniquely barcoded TCR beta cDNA molecule per two T cells in model experiments. Four age groups were formed from the donors: young (average approximately 16 years), middle-aged (just under 40), aged (approximately 60) and long-lived (around 82). To avoid experimental bias, donors of different ages were randomly spread across the sequencing lanes. To track age-related changes in TCR beta repertoire diversity, the study relied on deep sequencing normalized with unique cDNA molecular identifiers. Using the same blood draw, the study looked at two additional independent replicas of 1 million unique cDNA reads for two donors, one aged 18 to 30 and the other aged 80 or older. On the study overall, not on this receptor specifically: Bulk unsorted PBMC profiling prevented conclusive comparison of naive and antigen-experienced compartments. Estimates of total diversity from one million sequenced T cells were regarded as lower bounds and underestimates. The long-lived group showed more naive CD4+ T cells, fewer expanded clones and increased TCR diversity than the aged group, suggesting age selection. Because donor CMV infection status was unknown, age-related changes in expanded clonotypes were potentially confounded. There was a strong correlation between observed TCR beta diversity and the percentage of naive T cells measured by flow cytometry. As age increased, observed TCR beta diversity per million T cells dropped in a roughly linear way, and a significant reduction was already evident by age 40.

Here V drops 1 base and J drops 8 bases, and the junction holds 6 bases not matched to any gene. Reading from cysteine to phenylalanine, the CDR3 counts 15 amino acids. Solely the CDR3 DNA is kept, with 45 bases framed from the first base. The germline V gene yields SNHLY for CDR1 and FYNNEI for CDR2. Systemically healthy Caucasian individuals from Russia, some 40 in total and aged about 6 to 100 years, were included as donors. Each donor gave 8 to 10 milliliters of peripheral blood, drawn into EDTA-treated Vacutainer tubes. Ficoll-Paque density-gradient centrifugation was used to isolate PBMCs, with at least 6 million per sample. Trizol reagent was used to extract total RNA from PBMCs, with at least 5.5 micrograms per sample. For every donor, flow cytometry on a PBMC aliquot measured the percentage of naive CD45RAhigh/CD27high T cells. Worth noting for this clonotype: The target of this receptor is not known. No much larger clone exists at a distance of one base, and base qualities are not known.

Library preparation used 5' RACE. Instrument on record: Illumina HiSeq 2500. A second PCR of about 6 to 11 cycles was performed with a sample-barcoded 5' primer and a J-beta primer mix. A template-switch 5' adaptor carrying 12 random nucleotides introduced a unique molecular identifier onto each TCR beta cDNA molecule. Each sample yielded at least 2.5 million CDR3-containing paired-end reads. The Mint cDNA synthesis kit, primed by a TRBC-specific oligonucleotide, was used to synthesize first-strand cDNA from all RNA. Following uracil-DNA glycosylase treatment, all cDNA underwent a first 18-cycle PCR with the universal primers M1SS and BC2_uni_R. As for the original processing: For normalization, 1 million high-quality reads, each with a distinct molecular identifier, were randomly selected from each sample. Instead of being binned into consensus sequences, reads that shared molecular identifiers were thrown out. MiTCR, with a Q25 quality threshold and the strictest error-elimination algorithm, was used for CDR3 identification, clonotype clustering and error correction. A nonparametric unseen species model using Euler transformation provided a lower-bound estimate of total TCR beta diversity. In TCRdb, the public reads were trimmed at Q25 with fastp and aligned with MiXCR, with productive beta chains retained. Rows with one shared CDR3 protein collapse into an entry with the most common genes and DNA. The V and J calls were determined by TCRdb, not by the authors. The sample table records roughly 1.4 million distinct CDR3 sequences; approximately 60% of these occur just once. The ten largest clones take up approximately 7% of the sample.

This receptor chain uses TRBV2 and TRBJ2-1; 9 central bases correspond to TRBD2. The sequenced sample was blood. This TCR came from a man younger than 35 in good health. The CDR3 in this case is CASSEDAGGPYEQFF. The DNA sequence is TGTGCCAGCAGTGAAGATGCGGGGGGGCCCTATGAGCAGTTCTTC.